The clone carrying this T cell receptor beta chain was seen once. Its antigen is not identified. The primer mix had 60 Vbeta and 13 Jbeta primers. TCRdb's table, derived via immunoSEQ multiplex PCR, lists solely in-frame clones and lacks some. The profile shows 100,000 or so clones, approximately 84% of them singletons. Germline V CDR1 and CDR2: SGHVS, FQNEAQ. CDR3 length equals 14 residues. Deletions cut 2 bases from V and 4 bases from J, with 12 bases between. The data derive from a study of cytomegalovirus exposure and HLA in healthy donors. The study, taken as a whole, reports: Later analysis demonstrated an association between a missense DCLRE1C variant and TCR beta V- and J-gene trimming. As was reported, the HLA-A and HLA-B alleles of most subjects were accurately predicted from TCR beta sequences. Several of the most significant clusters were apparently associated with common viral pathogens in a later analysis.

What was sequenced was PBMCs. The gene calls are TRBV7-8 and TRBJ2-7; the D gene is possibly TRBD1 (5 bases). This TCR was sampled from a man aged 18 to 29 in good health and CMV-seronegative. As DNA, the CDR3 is TGTGCCAGCAGCTTAAGGGGTCTGGGGTACGAGCAGTACTTC. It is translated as CASSLRGLGYEQYF.